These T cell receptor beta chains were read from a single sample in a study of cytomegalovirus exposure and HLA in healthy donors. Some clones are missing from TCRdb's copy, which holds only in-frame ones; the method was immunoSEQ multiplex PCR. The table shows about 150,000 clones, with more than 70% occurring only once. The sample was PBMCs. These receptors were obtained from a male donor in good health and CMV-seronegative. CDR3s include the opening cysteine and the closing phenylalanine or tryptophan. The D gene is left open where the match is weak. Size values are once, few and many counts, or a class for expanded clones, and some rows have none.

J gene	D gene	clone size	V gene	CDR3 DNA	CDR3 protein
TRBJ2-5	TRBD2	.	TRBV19	TGTGCCAGTAGTATGGGGACTAGCGGGCCAACAGTTGGCGGAGGAGAGACCCAGTACTTC	CASSMGTSGPTVGGGETQYF
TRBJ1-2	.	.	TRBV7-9	TGTTCCAGCAGCTTAGTTAATGGCTACACCTTC	CSSSLVNGYTF
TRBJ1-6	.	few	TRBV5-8	TGTGCCAGCAGCTTGGAATTTACCGGTTATAATTCACCCCTCCACTTT	CASSLEFTGYNSPLHF
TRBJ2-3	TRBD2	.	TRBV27	TGTGCCAGCAGTTTATCGCCTAGCGGGACCCATACGCAGTATTTT	CASSLSPSGTHTQYF
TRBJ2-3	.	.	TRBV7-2	TGTGCCAGCAGCTACCAGCCACAGGGTGAGCAGTATTTT	CASSYQPQGEQYF
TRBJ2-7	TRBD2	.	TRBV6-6	TGTGCCAGCAGTGACCTAGCGGGGGGCCCCTACGAGCAGTACTTC	CASSDLAGGPYEQYF
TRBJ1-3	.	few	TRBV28	TGTGCCAGCAGTTTCGGCGGAGCCTCTGGAAACACCATATATTTT	CASSFGGASGNTIYF
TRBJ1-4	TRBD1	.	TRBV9	TGTGCCAGCAGCTCAGGGGGCTTTGAAAAACTGTTTTTT	CASSSGGFEKLFF
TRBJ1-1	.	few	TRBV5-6	TGTGCCAGCAGCTCCCCCAAACAGGGGAACACTGAAGCTTTCTTT	CASSSPKQGNTEAFF
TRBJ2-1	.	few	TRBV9	TGTGCCAGCAGACCAGTTACCTACAATGAGCAGTTCTTC	CASRPVTYNEQFF
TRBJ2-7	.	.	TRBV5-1	TGCGCCAGCAGCTTGGTTCCAGGTGGCTCCTACGAGCAGTACTTC	CASSLVPGGSYEQYF
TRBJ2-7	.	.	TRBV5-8	TGTGCCAGCAGCTATAGGACAGAGCAGTACTTC	CASSYRTEQYF
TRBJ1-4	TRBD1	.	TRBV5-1	TGCGCCAGCAGGCCGGGACAGGGGCACGAAAAACTGTTTTTT	CASRPGQGHEKLFF
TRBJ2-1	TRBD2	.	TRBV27	TGTGCCAGCAGTTTGACTAGCGGGGCCCCCGGGGAGCAGTTCTTC	CASSLTSGAPGEQFF
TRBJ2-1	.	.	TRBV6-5	TGTGCCAGCAGTTACTGGCGGAACAATGAGCAGTTCTTC	CASSYWRNNEQFF
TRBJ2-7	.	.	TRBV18	TGTGCCAGCTCACCACCCGGCAGGGGGGAGTTGGTGGAGCAGTACTTC	CASSPPGRGELVEQYF
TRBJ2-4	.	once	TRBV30	TGTGCCTGGGGAGGGGGGGGACTAGCCAAAAACATTCAGTACTTC	CAWGGGGLAKNIQYF
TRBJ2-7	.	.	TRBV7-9	TGTGCCAGCAGCCCCCTTGGGCAGGGGCGAAGCTCCTACGAGCAGTACTTC	CASSPLGQGRSSYEQYF
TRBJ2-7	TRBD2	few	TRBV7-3	TGTGCCAGCAGCCCTATGGGGGGGTCGAGCTACGAGCAGTACTTC	CASSPMGGSSYEQYF
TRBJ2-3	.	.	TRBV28	TGTGCCAGCAGTTTACCCATTAAAGGTCGACTGCAGTATTTT	CASSLPIKGRLQYF
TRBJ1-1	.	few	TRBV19	TGTGCCAGTAGCTTTGGACTCAACCAGGGGACTGAAGCTTTCTTT	CASSFGLNQGTEAFF
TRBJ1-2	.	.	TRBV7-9	TGTGCCAGCAGCTTATTTAGCTCGAACTATGGCTACACCTTC	CASSLFSSNYGYTF
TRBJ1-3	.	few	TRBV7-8	TGTGCCAGCAGCTCCCAGGCAGGGAAGAACTCTGGAAACACCATATATTTT	CASSSQAGKNSGNTIYF
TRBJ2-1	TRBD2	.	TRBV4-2	TGTGCCAGCAGCCAAGTTGACGCGGGGGGGAGCTCCTACAATGAGCAGTTCTTC	CASSQVDAGGSSYNEQFF
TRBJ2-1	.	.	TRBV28	TGTGCCAGCAGCGACAGCTACAATGAGCAGTTCTTC	CASSDSYNEQFF
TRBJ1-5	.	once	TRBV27	TGTGCCAGCAGTTTTCGTGTCGGTGGGGGGTGGGGAAATCAGCCCCAGCATTTT	CASSFRVGGGWGNQPQHF
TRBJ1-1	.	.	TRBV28	TGTGCCAGCAGCCCCGGGAACACTGAAGCTTTCTTT	CASSPGNTEAFF
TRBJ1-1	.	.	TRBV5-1	TGCGCCAGCAGCTTAGCCGGACAGAACACTGAAGCTTTCTTT	CASSLAGQNTEAFF
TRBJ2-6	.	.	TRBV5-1	TGCGCCAGCAGCTGGTCAGGATCGCCTGGGGCCAACGTCCTGACTTTC	CASSWSGSPGANVLTF
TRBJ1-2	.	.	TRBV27	TGTGCCAGCAGTTTAAGAGGGTCCTATGGCTACACCTTC	CASSLRGSYGYTF
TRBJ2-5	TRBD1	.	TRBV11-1	TGTGCCAGCAGCCGTAGGACAGGGGATTCTCAAGAGACCCAGTACTTC	CASSRRTGDSQETQYF
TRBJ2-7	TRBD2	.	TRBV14	TGTGCCAGCAGGGTCGGGCGGGAGGGCCCCGGCGAGCAGTACTTC	CASRVGREGPGEQYF
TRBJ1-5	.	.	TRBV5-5	TGTGCCAGCAGCTTGAGTATGTCTGGGGCAGGGGAGTATAATCAGCCCCAGCATTTT	CASSLSMSGAGEYNQPQHF
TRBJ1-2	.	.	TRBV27	TGTGCCAGCAGTTCCCCTCGGTCCGGGAACTATGGCTACACCTTC	CASSSPRSGNYGYTF
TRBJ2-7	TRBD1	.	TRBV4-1	TGCGCCAGCAGCCAGCTCGACAGGGGGCCATCCTACGAGCAGTACTTC	CASSQLDRGPSYEQYF
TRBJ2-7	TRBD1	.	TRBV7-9	TGTGCCAGCAGCTTACAGACAGGGACCCCCTCCTACGAGCAGTACTTC	CASSLQTGTPSYEQYF
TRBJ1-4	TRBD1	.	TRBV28	TGTGCCAGCAGAGAACAGGGGGCTAGTAAAGAACTGTTTTTT	CASREQGASKELFF
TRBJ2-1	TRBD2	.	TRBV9	TGTGCCAGCAGCATCTCTTCCGGGCGGGGGGTCGCCGGGGGGTATGAGCAGTTCTTC	CASSISSGRGVAGGYEQFF
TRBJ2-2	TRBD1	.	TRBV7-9	TGTGCCAACAGGGGACAGAACGCCGGGGAGCTGTTTTTT	CANRGQNAGELFF
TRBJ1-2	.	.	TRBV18	TGTGCCAGCTCACCAGCGACAGCGAACTATGGCTACACCTTC	CASSPATANYGYTF
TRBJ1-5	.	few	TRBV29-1	TGCAGCGTTGGGGGCGGCGAGGTTCAGCCCCAGCATTTT	CSVGGGEVQPQHF
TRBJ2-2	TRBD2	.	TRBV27	TGTGCCAGCAGTCTTGATTTGACTAGCCCCGGGGAGCTGTTTTTT	CASSLDLTSPGELFF
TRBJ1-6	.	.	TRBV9	TGTGCCAGCAGCGCGGGGTTATACGGCTATAATTCACCCCTCCACTTT	CASSAGLYGYNSPLHF
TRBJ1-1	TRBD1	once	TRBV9	TGTGCCAGCAGCGTACTGGACAGGGGGCTTACTGAAGCTTTCTTT	CASSVLDRGLTEAFF
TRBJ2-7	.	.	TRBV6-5	TGTGCCAGCAGCACAGGTACCTACGAGCAGTACTTC	CASSTGTYEQYF
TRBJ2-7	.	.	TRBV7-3	TGTGCCAGCAGCTTAAGCTTGGCGGGGGAGCAGTACTTC	CASSLSLAGEQYF
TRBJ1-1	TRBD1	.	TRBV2	TGTGCCAGCAGTGAGAGGGGGCGAACTGAAGCTTTCTTT	CASSERGRTEAFF
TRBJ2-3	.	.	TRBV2	TGTGCCGTCACCCTCGGAGATACGCAGTATTTT	CAVTLGDTQYF
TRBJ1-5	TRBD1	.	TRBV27	TGTGCCAGCAGTCACAGGGGTAGCAATCAGCCCCAGCATTTT	CASSHRGSNQPQHF
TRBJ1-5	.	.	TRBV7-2	TGTGCCAGCAGCTTAGATGGAGGATTAAGCAATCAGCCCCAGCATTTT	CASSLDGGLSNQPQHF
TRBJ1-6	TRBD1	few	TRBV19	TGTGCCAGTAGAATGACAGGGGTCAATTCACCCCTCCACTTT	CASRMTGVNSPLHF
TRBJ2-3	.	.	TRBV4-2	TGTGCCAGCAGCCCACCCTACCCGACTGCAGAGCAGTATTTT	CASSPPYPTAEQYF
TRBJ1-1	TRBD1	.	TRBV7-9	TGTGCCAGCAGCCCCGGGACAGAGTACACTGAAGCTTTCTTT	CASSPGTEYTEAFF
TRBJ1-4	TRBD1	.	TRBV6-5	TGTGCCAGCAGTTGGACAGGGTCGGGTGAAAAACTGTTTTTT	CASSWTGSGEKLFF
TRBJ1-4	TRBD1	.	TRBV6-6	TGTGCCAGCAACCCGACAGGGGGTTACGAAAAACTGTTTTTT	CASNPTGGYEKLFF
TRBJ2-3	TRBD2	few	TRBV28	TGTGCCAGCAGTTCCGGGACTAGCGGGAGTCGTGATACGCAGTATTTT	CASSSGTSGSRDTQYF
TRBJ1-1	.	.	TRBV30	TGTGCCTGGGGGACTATGAACACTGAAGCTTTCTTT	CAWGTMNTEAFF
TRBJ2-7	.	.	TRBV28	TGTGCCAGCAGTCCCCAAGGCATCTGGGGCGAGGTTGTCGGCCGTAGACCAAGGAACTACGAGCAGTACTTC	CASSPQGIWGEVVGRRPRNYEQYF